This entry features one T cell receptor beta chain sequence. The sample originates from a study of blood T cell repertoires in COVID-19. On the study more broadly: The samples span acute and convalescent COVID-19 from the United States, Italy and Spain. T cells, B-cell-depleted T cells, or PBMCs supplied cDNA or gDNA.

This CDR3 contains 13 residues. CDR1 is SGHTA, CDR2 FQGNSA, per germline. V was pared by 4 bases and J by 7 bases, with 11 bases between. Original methodology: Nucleated cell counts were estimated from reference gene primer amplification. Only in-frame clones appear in the TCRdb table, and some are missing; sequencing was by immunoSEQ multiplex PCR. V, J and clone size derive from that table, while D and trimming were established from the DNA sequence. The sample includes fewer than 300,000 clones, approximately 82% seen only once; the top ten take just over 2.5%. This receptor was taken from a woman aged 65 to 85 with active or convalescent COVID-19. J is TRBJ2-1 and V is TRBV7-2, with D maybe TRBD2 (6 bases). The sequencing sample was made of peripheral blood. CDR3 sequence reads: CASSWGGGNEQFF. The CDR3 DNA is TGTGCCAGCAGCTGGGGCGGAGGGAATGAGCAGTTCTTC.